This entry features one T cell receptor beta chain sequence. The data belong to a study of blood T cell repertoires in COVID-19. As for the study in general: Nucleic acid was either cDNA or gDNA, and it came from T cells, B-cell-depleted T cells, or PBMCs.

Profiling relied on immunoSEQ multiplex PCR, and the TCRdb table lists in-frame clones only, not all of them. Altogether 350,000 or so clones are present, 92% being singletons, with the ten largest covering 15% to 20%. Looked up from germline, CDR1 is LGHDT and CDR2 is YNNKEL (reference sequence). Trimming at V came to 0 bases and at J to 5 bases, leaving 7 bases not matched to a gene. The CDR3 has 16 residues. Individuals aged roughly 18 to 100 years were recruited from 24 US areas. The chain has TRBV3-1 (or the pseudogene TRBV3-2) and TRBJ2-1; TRBD2 matches at 7 bases. The material sequenced was PBMCs or T cells enriched from blood (not recorded which). This clonotype was obtained from a woman in her 30s who had recovered from COVID-19. CDR3 coding DNA: TGTGCCAGCAGCCAAGAGTACGGACTAGTAAACAATGAGCAGTTCTTC. Its protein is CASSQEYGLVNNEQFF.